This T cell receptor (beta chain) appears in the sequencing data of a study of blood T cell repertoires in COVID-19. CDR3 length: 14 residues. Looked up from germline, CDR1 is MDHEN and CDR2 is SYDVKM. V shed 3 bases and J shed 4 bases, with 10 bases lying between them. Sequencing was performed with immunoSEQ multiplex PCR; in TCRdb, only in-frame clones are kept and a portion is missing. This sample has around 270,000 clones, with about four fifths found just once. This rearrangement joins TRBV28 to TRBJ1-5, with unresolved D. The clonotype was recovered from a woman aged 40 to 55 who had recovered from COVID-19. Sequencing was carried out using peripheral blood. In nucleotides, the CDR3 is TGTGCCAGCAGTTTCCGCGGGTTTAATCAGCCCCAGCATTTT. Its translation: CASSFRGFNQPQHF.